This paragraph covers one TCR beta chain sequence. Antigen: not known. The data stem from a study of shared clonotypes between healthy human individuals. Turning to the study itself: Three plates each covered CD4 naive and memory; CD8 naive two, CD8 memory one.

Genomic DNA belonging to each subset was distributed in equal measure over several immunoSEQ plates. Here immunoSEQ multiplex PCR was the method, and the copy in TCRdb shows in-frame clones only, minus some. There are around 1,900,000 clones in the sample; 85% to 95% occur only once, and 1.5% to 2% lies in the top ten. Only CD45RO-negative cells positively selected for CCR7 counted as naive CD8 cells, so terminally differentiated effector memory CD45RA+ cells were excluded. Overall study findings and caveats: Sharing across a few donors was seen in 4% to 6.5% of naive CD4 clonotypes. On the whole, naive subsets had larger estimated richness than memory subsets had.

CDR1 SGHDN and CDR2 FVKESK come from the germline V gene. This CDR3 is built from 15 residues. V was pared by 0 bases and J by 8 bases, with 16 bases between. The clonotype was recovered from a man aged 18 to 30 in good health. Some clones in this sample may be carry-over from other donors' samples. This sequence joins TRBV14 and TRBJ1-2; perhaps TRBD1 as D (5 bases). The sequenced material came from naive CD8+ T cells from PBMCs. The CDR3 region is CASSQDWGRVSGYTF. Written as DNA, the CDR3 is TGTGCCAGCAGCCAAGATTGGGGCAGGGTGAGCGGCTACACCTTC. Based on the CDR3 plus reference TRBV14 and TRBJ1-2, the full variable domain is EAGVTQFPSHSVIEKGQTVTLRCDPISGHDNLYWYRRVMGKEIKFLLHFVKESKQDESGMPNNRFLAERTGGTYSTLKVQPAELEDSGVYFCASSQDWGRVSGYTFGSGTRLTVV.